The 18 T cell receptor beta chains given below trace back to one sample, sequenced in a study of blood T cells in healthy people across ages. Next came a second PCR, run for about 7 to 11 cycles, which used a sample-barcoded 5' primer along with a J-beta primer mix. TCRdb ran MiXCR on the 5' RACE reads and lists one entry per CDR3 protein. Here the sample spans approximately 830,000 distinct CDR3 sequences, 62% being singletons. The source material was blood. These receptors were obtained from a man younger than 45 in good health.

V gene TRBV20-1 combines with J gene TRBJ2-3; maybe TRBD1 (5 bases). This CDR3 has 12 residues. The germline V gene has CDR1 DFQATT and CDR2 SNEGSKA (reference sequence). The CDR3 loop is CRAGRVADTQYF. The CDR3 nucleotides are TGCAGGGCAGGGCGAGTCGCAGATACGCAGTATTTT.

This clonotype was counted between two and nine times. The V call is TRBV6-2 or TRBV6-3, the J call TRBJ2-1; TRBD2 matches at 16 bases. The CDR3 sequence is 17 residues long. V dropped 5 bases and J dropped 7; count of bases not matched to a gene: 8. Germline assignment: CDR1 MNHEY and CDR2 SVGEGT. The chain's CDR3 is CASSRGTSGGAGNEQFF. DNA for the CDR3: TGTGCCAGCAGTCGCGGGACTAGCGGGGGGGCCGGGAATGAGCAGTTCTTC.

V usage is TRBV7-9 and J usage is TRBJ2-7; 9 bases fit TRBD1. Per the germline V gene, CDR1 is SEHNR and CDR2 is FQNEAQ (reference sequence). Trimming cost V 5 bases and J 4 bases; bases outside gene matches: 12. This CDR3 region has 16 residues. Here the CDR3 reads CASSPIRTGVHYEQYF. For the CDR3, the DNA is TGTGCCAGCAGCCCAATTAGGACAGGGGTTCATTACGAGCAGTACTTC. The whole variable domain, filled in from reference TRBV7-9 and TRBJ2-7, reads DTGVSQNPRHKITKRGQNVTFRCDPISEHNRLYWYRQTLGQGPEFLTYFQNEAQLEKSRLLSDRFSAERPKGSFSTLEIQRTEQGDSAMYLCASSPIRTGVHYEQYFGPGTRLTVT.

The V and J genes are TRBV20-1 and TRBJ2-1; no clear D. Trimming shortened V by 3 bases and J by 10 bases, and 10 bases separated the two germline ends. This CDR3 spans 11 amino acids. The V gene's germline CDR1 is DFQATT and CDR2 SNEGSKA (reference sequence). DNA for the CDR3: TGCAGTGCTAGGACCGGTAGGGAGCAGTTCTTC. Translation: CSARTGREQFF.

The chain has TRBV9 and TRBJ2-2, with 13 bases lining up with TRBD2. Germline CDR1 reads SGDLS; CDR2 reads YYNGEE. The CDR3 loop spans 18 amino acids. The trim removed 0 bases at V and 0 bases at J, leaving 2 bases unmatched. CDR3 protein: CASSVAGTSGANTGELFF. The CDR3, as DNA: TGTGCCAGCAGCGTAGCCGGGACTAGCGGGGCGAACACCGGGGAGCTGTTTTTT.

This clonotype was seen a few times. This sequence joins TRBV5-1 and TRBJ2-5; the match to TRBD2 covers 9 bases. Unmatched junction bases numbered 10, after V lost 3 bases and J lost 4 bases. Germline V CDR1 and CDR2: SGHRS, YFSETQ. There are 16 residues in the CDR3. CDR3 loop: CASSYTGTSLGETQYF. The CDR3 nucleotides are TGCGCCAGCAGCTACACCGGGACTAGCCTCGGAGAGACCCAGTACTTC.

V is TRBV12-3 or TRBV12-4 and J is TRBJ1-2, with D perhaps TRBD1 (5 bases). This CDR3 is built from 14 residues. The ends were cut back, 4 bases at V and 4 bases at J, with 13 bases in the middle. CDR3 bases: TGTGCCAGCAGTTCCCAGGGATTGGTCTATGGCTACACCTTC. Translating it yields CASSSQGLVYGYTF.

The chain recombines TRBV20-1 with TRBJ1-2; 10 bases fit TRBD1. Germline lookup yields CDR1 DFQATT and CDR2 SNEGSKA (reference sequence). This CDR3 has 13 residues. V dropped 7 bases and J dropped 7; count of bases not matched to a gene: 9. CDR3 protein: CSGTTGGDAGYTF. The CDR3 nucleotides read TGCAGTGGAACGACAGGGGGCGATGCTGGCTACACCTTC.

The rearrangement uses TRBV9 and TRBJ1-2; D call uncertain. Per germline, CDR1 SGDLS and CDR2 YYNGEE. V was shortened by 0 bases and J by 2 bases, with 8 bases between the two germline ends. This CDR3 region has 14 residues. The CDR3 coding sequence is TGTGCCAGCAGCGTAGACCCCTCAAACTATGGCTACACCTTC. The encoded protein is CASSVDPSNYGYTF.

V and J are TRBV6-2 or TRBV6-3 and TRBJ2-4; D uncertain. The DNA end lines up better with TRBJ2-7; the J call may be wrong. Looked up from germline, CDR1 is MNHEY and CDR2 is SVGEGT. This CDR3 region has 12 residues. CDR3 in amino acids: CASGVSSHEQYF. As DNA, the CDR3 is TGTGCCAGCGGCGTATCGAGCCACGAGCAGTACTTC.

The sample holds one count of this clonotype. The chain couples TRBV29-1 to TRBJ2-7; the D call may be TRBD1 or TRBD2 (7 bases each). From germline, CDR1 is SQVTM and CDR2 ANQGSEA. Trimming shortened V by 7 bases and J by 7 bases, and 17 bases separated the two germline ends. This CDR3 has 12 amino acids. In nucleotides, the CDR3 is TGCAGCGCGCTGACAGGGCGGGGGGAGCAGTACTTC. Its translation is CSALTGRGEQYF.

The CDR3: CSVGGQSADTQYF. In DNA, the CDR3 is TGCAGCGTTGGAGGACAGAGCGCAGATACGCAGTATTTT. The gene calls are TRBV29-1 and TRBJ2-3, with D possibly TRBD1 on 6 matching bases. The CDR3 has 13 amino acids. Germline V CDR1 and CDR2: SQVTM, ANQGSEA. With 4 bases removed from V and 4 bases from J, the gap between germline ends came to 12 bases.

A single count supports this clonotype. CDR3 DNA sequence: TGTGCCAGTAGTATTACGTCTAGCGGGGGTGGTAGAGATAAGCAGTTCTTC. Its translation is CASSITSSGGGRDKQFF. The rearrangement uses TRBV19 and TRBJ2-1; 10 bases agree with TRBD2. The V segment lost 3 bases and the J segment 11 bases; nucleotides outside the gene matches: 16. CDR3 length: 17 amino acids. The germline gives CDR1 LNHDA, CDR2 SQIVND (reference sequence). The complete variable domain, with remaining parts taken from reference TRBV19 and TRBJ2-1, reads DGGITQSPKYLFRKEGQNVTLSCEQNLNHDAMYWYRQDPGQGLRLIYYSQIVNDFQKGDIAEGYSVSREKKESFPLTVTSAQKNPTAFYLCASSITSSGGGRDKQFFGPGTRLTVL.

DNA of the CDR3: TGTGCCAGCAGCTTAGAGGAAATCGTCTTGAGCGGGGGGCAGGGGAACATTCAGTACTTC. It specifies CASSLEEIVLSGGQGNIQYF. This chain uses TRBV7-2 with TRBJ2-4; 9 nucleotides align to TRBD2. Losses at the gene ends were 1 base for V and 7 bases for J; bases not matched to a gene: 20. Germline CDR1 is SGHTA and CDR2 is FQGNSA. This CDR3 has 20 amino acids.

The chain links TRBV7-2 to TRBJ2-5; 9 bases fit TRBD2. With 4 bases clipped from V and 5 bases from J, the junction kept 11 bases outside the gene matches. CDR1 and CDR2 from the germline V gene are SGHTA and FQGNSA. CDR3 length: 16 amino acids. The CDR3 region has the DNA TGTGCCAGCAGCTCCCTCTCGGTAGCGGGGGTGGAGACCCAGTACTTC. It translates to CASSSLSVAGVETQYF.

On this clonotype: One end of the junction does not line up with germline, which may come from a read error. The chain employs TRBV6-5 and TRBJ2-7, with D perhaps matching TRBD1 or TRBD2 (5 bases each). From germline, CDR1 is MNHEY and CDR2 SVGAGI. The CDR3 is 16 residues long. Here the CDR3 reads CASSYSRGTRSYEQYF. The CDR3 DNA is TGCGCCAGCAGTTACTCGAGGGGTACTAGGTCCTACGAGCAGTACTTC.

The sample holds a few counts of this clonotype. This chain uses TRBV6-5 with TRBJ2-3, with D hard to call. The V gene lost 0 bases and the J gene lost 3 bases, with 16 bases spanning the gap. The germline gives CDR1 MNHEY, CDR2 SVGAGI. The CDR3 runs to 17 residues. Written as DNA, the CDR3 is TGTGCCAGCAGTTACTCGGGCAGCCGTCTGAGTACAGATACGCAGTATTTT. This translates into CASSYSGSRLSTDTQYF.

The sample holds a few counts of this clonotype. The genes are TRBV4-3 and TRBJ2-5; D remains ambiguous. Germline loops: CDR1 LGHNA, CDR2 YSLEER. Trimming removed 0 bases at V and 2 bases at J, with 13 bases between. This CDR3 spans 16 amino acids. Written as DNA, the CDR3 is TGCGCCAGCAGCCAAGAAACCGTAAGAGGTCAAGAGACCCAGTACTTC. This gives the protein CASSQETVRGQETQYF.